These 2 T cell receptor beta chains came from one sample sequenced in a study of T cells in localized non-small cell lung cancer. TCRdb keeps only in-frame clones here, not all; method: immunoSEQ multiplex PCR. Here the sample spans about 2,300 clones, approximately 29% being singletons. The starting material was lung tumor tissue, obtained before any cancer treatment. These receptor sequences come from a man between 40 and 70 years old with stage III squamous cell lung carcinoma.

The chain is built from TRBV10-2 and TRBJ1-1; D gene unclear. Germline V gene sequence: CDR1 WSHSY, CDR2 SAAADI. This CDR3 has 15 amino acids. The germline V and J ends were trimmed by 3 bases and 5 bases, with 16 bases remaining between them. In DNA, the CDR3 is TGCGCCAGCAGTGAAGGCAAACGTCCGAGGACTGAAGCTTTCTTT. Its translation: CASSEGKRPRTEAFF.

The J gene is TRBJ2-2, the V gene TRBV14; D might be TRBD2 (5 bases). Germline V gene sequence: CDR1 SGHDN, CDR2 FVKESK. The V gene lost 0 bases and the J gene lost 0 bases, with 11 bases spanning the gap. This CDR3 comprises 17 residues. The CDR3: CASSQDLPGANTGELFF. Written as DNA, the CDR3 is TGTGCCAGCAGCCAAGATCTGCCCGGGGCGAACACCGGGGAGCTGTTTTTT.